The 24 T cell receptor beta chains listed next were all sequenced from one sample in a study of T cell repertoires in cytomegalovirus infection. TCRdb re-analysed the reads in MiXCR, keeping a single row per CDR3 protein. Of a few hundred thousand distinct CDR3 sequences detected, 20% to 25% appear once; the ten largest clones hold 15% to 20%. No antigen has been assigned to these receptors. Sequencing used cultured PBMCs, obtained from culture after CMV antigen stimulation. The receptors derive from a human donor in good health (CMV status not recorded). Some clones in this sample may be carry-over from other donors' samples.

The V call is TRBV11-3, the J call TRBJ2-1, with 10 nucleotides matching TRBD2. Germline CDR1 reads SGHNT; CDR2 reads YENEEA. Germline trimming cut 2 bases from V and 9 bases from J; bases unmatched to any gene: 4. The CDR3 has 14 amino acids. The CDR3 sequence is CASSLLAGVGEQFF. The CDR3 DNA follows: TGTGCCAGCAGCTTACTAGCGGGAGTAGGTGAGCAGTTCTTC.

The chain carries TRBV20-1 and TRBJ2-3; D is tentatively TRBD1 or TRBD2 (5 bases each). The CDR3 is made up of 14 amino acids. V lost 4 bases to trimming and J lost 5 bases, with 16 bases between them. In germline, CDR1 is DFQATT, CDR2 SNEGSKA (reference sequence). CDR3 DNA: TGCAGTGCTAAACCCGGGACCGCCAGAGATACGCAGTATTTT. Translating it yields CSAKPGTARDTQYF.

The rearrangement joins TRBV27 to TRBJ2-2; D gene uncertain. Trimming removed 3 bases from V and 4 bases from J, with 12 bases in between. The CDR3 covers 15 residues. CDR1 and CDR2 (germline): MNHEY, SMNVEV (reference sequence). The CDR3 reads CASSLSPLPTGELFF. CDR3 nucleotides: TGTGCCAGCAGTTTGAGTCCGTTACCCACCGGGGAGCTGTTTTTT.

This clonotype was seen more than once but under ten times. V and J are TRBV28 and TRBJ2-1, with 7 bases identical to TRBD2. This CDR3 has 18 residues. Germline assignment: CDR1 MDHEN and CDR2 SYDVKM. V was clipped by 3 bases and J by 9 bases; unmatched bases: 20. The CDR3 spells CASSFSPSGRETRGEQFF. The CDR3 DNA follows: TGTGCCAGCAGTTTTAGTCCCTCCGGGCGGGAGACGAGGGGTGAGCAGTTCTTC.

There are a few counts of this clonotype. The chain has TRBV5-4 and TRBJ1-2; a possible D gene is TRBD1 (5 bases). The CDR3 has 15 residues. Trimming took off 2 bases at V and 2 bases at J, with 13 bases between the two ends. CDR1 SGHNT and CDR2 YYREEE come from the germline V gene (reference sequence). The CDR3 loop is CASSFAGTANYGYTF. CDR3 coding DNA: TGTGCCAGCAGCTTTGCAGGGACGGCAAACTATGGCTACACCTTC.

This sequence joins TRBV7-2 and TRBJ1-1; D call uncertain. This CDR3 has 13 residues. Germline-derived CDR1 and CDR2 are SGHTA and FQGNSA. With 5 bases removed from V and 6 bases from J, the gap between germline ends came to 13 bases. The DNA of the CDR3 is TGTGCCAGCAGCCGGGCGAGTGGCCCTGAAGCTTTCTTT. It yields the protein CASSRASGPEAFF.

This clonotype came up a few times. The V and J genes are TRBV7-6 and TRBJ1-5; 7 bases line up with TRBD1. V dropped 6 bases and J dropped 3; count of bases not matched to a gene: 5. The CDR3 sequence is 14 residues long. The germline CDR1 and CDR2 sequences are SGHVS and FNYEAQ. The CDR3 coding sequence is TGTGCCAGCAGGGGACAGCTACCCAATCAGCCCCAGCATTTT. Translation: CASRGQLPNQPQHF.

This clonotype has a handful of counts. This chain joins TRBV7-8 and TRBJ2-5; TRBD2 aligns across 14 bases. CDR3 length equals 17 residues. V trimming: 5 bases; J trimming: 5 bases; junction bases outside the gene matches: 10. Germline CDR1 and CDR2: SGHVS and FQNEAQ. CDR3 protein: CASSPRGLAGASETQYF. The CDR3 region has the DNA TGTGCCAGCAGCCCCAGGGGACTAGCGGGAGCGTCTGAGACCCAGTACTTC.

This chain joins TRBV11-3 and TRBJ2-3, with 12 bases identical to TRBD1. With V trimmed by 6 bases and J by 5 bases, 6 bases remained unmatched. Germline CDR1 SGHNT, CDR2 YENEEA. The CDR3 covers 15 residues. The CDR3 is CASRHRDRGQDTQYF. As DNA, the CDR3 is TGTGCCAGCAGACATCGGGACAGGGGGCAAGATACGCAGTATTTT. The variable domain in full, completed from reference TRBV11-3 and TRBJ2-3, reads EAGVVQSPRYKIIEKKQPVAFWCNPISGHNTLYWYLQNLGQGPELLIRYENEEAVDDSQLPKDRFSAERLKGVDSTLKIQPAELGDSAVYLCASRHRDRGQDTQYFGPGTRLTVL.

J is TRBJ2-7 and V is TRBV6-2 or TRBV6-3; D call uncertain. CDR1 and CDR2 (germline): MNHEY, SVGEGT. Trimming removed 5 bases from V and 7 bases from J, with 12 bases in between. The CDR3 covers 12 residues. CDR3 in DNA: TGTGCCAGCAGTAACCTGGGTGTGGAGCAGTACTTC. Amino acid sequence: CASSNLGVEQYF.

V is TRBV19 and J is TRBJ1-2, with 10 positions matching TRBD1. Unmatched junction bases numbered 12, after V lost 5 bases and J lost 6 bases. CDR3 length: 16 amino acids. Germline V lookup: CDR1 LNHDA, CDR2 SQIVND (reference sequence). CDR3 sequence: CASSLTGTGDIDGYTF. The CDR3 DNA sequence: TGTGCCAGTAGTTTGACCGGGACAGGGGATATCGATGGCTACACCTTC.

This clonotype was seen once. The chain couples TRBV6-2 or TRBV6-3 to TRBJ2-1, with 13 bases aligning to TRBD2. This CDR3 is 19 amino acids long. Germline lookup yields CDR1 MNHEY and CDR2 SVGEGT. Trimming at V came to 5 bases and at J to 0 bases, leaving 10 bases not matched to a gene. The DNA of the CDR3 is TGTGCCAGCAGTACAAGAGGGGGGACTAGCGGGGTCTCCTACAATGAGCAGTTCTTC. Amino acid sequence: CASSTRGGTSGVSYNEQFF.

The V and J genes are TRBV9 and TRBJ2-3, with D hard to call. CDR3 length: 13 residues. The V end lost 1 base, the J end lost 9 bases, and 12 bases lay between the germline ends. The germline gives CDR1 SGDLS, CDR2 YYNGEE. The CDR3 loop reads CASSVQDLGTQYF. DNA for the CDR3: TGTGCCAGCAGCGTACAGGACCTCGGCACGCAGTATTTT.

At least ten counts were recorded for this clonotype. Written as DNA, the CDR3 is TGTGCCAGCAGCCGAGGGGGGGGCAATGAGCAGTTCTTC. Protein product: CASSRGGGNEQFF. The chain uses TRBV7-8 and TRBJ2-1; D perhaps matches TRBD2 (7 bases). The CDR3 has 13 residues. V was shortened by 5 bases and J by 6 bases, with 11 bases between the two germline ends. Germline V gene sequence: CDR1 SGHVS, CDR2 FQNEAQ.

The gene calls are TRBV15 and TRBJ2-3; no clear D gene. V was cut by 0 bases and J by 1 base, with 5 bases left in between. Per germline, CDR1 LNHNV and CDR2 YYDKDF (reference sequence). There are 14 residues in the CDR3. The CDR3 DNA is TGTGCCACCAGCAGAGATCGGCGCACAGATACGCAGTATTTT. The encoded protein is CATSRDRRTDTQYF. The complete variable domain, with remaining parts taken from reference TRBV15 and TRBJ2-3, reads DAMVIQNPRYQVTQFGKPVTLSCSQTLNHNVMYWYQQKSSQAPKLLFHYYDKDFNNEADTPDNFQSRRPNTSFCFLDIRSPGLGDTAMYLCATSRDRRTDTQYFGPGTRLTVL.

V and J are TRBV12-3 or TRBV12-4 and TRBJ2-4, with D perhaps being TRBD1 or TRBD2 (5 bases each). With 3 bases removed from V and 2 bases from J, the gap between germline ends came to 14 bases. The CDR3 spans 16 residues. CDR3 in amino acids: CASSFYEGNSKNIQYF. CDR3 in DNA: TGTGCCAGCAGTTTTTACGAGGGGAATTCCAAAAACATTCAGTACTTC.

The chain has TRBV10-3 and TRBJ2-1, with D perhaps TRBD2 (5 bases). CDR3 length: 12 residues. Trimming pared 4 bases from V and 9 bases from J, leaving 10 bases between. Germline CDR1 is ENHRY and CDR2 is SYGVKD. CDR3 region: CAISGGRGEQFF. DNA of the CDR3: TGTGCCATCAGTGGAGGGCGCGGTGAGCAGTTCTTC.

The gene calls are TRBV24-1 and TRBJ2-2; no reliable D call. V was shortened by 0 bases and J by 1 base, with 5 bases between the two germline ends. Germline CDR1 KGHDR, CDR2 SFDVKD. This CDR3 comprises 15 residues. The DNA for the CDR3 is TGTGCCACCAGTGATTTGACGGTGAACACCGGGGAGCTGTTTTTT. This translates into CATSDLTVNTGELFF.

Ten or more counts support this clonotype. The V call is TRBV11-3, the J call TRBJ1-1, with unresolved D. Germline V lookup: CDR1 SGHNT, CDR2 YENEEA. This CDR3 contains 17 residues. V was clipped by 5 bases and J by 3 bases, with 22 bases between them. CDR3 DNA: TGTGCCAGCAGCCGCAACGTACAGTTGGGATTGGACACTGAAGCTTTCTTT. This codes for CASSRNVQLGLDTEAFF.

V gene TRBV11-2 combines with J gene TRBJ1-2; D gene unclear. With 3 bases removed from V and 2 bases from J, the gap between germline ends came to 10 bases. The CDR3 has 14 residues. The germline V gene encodes CDR1 SGHAT and CDR2 FQNNGV. The CDR3 sequence: CASSLGPDNYGYTF. The CDR3 DNA follows: TGTGCCAGCAGCTTGGGTCCGGACAACTATGGCTACACCTTC.

This clonotype has a handful of counts. V and J are TRBV4-3 and TRBJ2-3; D is uncertain. V was pared by 0 bases and J by 4 bases, with 11 bases between. CDR1 LGHNA and CDR2 YSLEER come from the germline V gene. The CDR3 is 15 residues long. CDR3 in DNA: TGCGCCAGCAGCCAAGAAGTCTCTATTGCAGATACGCAGTATTTT. Translation gives CASSQEVSIADTQYF.

The J gene is TRBJ2-1, the V gene TRBV11-3, with no clear D. V was pared by 5 bases and J by 8 bases, with 16 bases between. The CDR3 is made up of 14 amino acids. CDR1 and CDR2 (germline): SGHNT, YENEEA. The CDR3: CASSASRLRDEQFF. The CDR3 region has the DNA TGTGCCAGCAGCGCCTCTAGGTTACGCGATGAGCAGTTCTTC.

The chain employs TRBV7-9 and TRBJ2-2; possibly TRBD1 for D (6 bases). V was pared by 4 bases and J by 1 base, with 7 bases between. The CDR3 consists of 14 residues. Germline CDR1 SEHNR, CDR2 FQNEAQ (reference sequence). The CDR3 protein is CASSSTGNTGELFF. The CDR3 DNA sequence: TGTGCCAGCAGCTCGACAGGGAACACCGGGGAGCTGTTTTTT.

With regard to this clonotype: Because it lacks the conserved phenylalanine or tryptophan at the end, this CDR3 is likely a read error. This chain links TRBV5-4 with TRBJ2-3; D might be TRBD2 (6 bases). The V end was cut by 4 bases, the J end by 4 bases, with 16 bases between. CDR1 is SGHNT, CDR2 YYREEE, per germline (reference sequence). This CDR3 is built from 15 residues. In DNA, the CDR3 is TGTGCCAGCAGCCCACGACACGGGAGCCCAGATACGCAGTATCTT. As protein: CASSPRHGSPDTQYL.